The 9 T cell receptor beta chains below were found in one sample sequenced in a study of blood T cell repertoires in COVID-19. Profiling relied on immunoSEQ multiplex PCR, and the TCRdb table lists in-frame clones only, not all of them. This table has more than 95,000 clones, around 81% appearing once. The source material was peripheral blood. The receptors come from a man younger than 40 with COVID-19, enrolled during active disease.

The count of this clone is one. This chain uses TRBV2 with TRBJ2-7, with a possible D match to TRBD2 (6 bases). This CDR3 comprises 14 residues. From germline, CDR1 is SNHLY and CDR2 FYNNEI. V lost 8 bases to trimming and J lost 2 bases, with 16 bases between them. The CDR3 DNA sequence: TGTGCCAGCTCCCTCCGGGACTCAACCTACGAGCAGTACTTC. It specifies CASSLRDSTYEQYF.

As DNA, the CDR3 is TGCGCCAGCAGCCAAGATTGGGGGAGGGAAGCCACAGATACGCAGTATTTT. Encoded protein: CASSQDWGREATDTQYF. V gene TRBV4-1 combines with J gene TRBJ2-3; the match to TRBD2 covers 7 bases. Looked up from germline, CDR1 is MGHRA and CDR2 is YSYEKL. CDR3 length: 17 amino acids. V shed 0 bases, J shed 2 bases, and the junction held 8 bases outside the gene matches.

The V gene is TRBV5-1, the J gene TRBJ2-3; 12 bases match TRBD2. Germline V gene sequence: CDR1 SGHRS, CDR2 YFSETQ. The trim removed 2 bases at V and 4 bases at J, leaving 2 bases unmatched. The CDR3 length is 15 residues. The CDR3 protein is CASSLGLAGSDTQYF. In nucleotides, the CDR3 is TGCGCCAGCAGCTTAGGACTAGCGGGGTCAGATACGCAGTATTTT.

DNA of the CDR3: TGTGCCAGCAGAATGGACAGGGAGGTGGGTCAGCCCCAGCATTTT. This translates into CASRMDREVGQPQHF. This chain connects TRBV28 to TRBJ1-5, with 8 positions matching TRBD1. CDR1 is MDHEN and CDR2 is SYDVKM in the germline V gene. V trimming: 6 bases; J trimming: 6 bases; junction bases outside the gene matches: 10. The CDR3 contains 15 residues.

J is TRBJ2-2 and V is TRBV7-9; TRBD2 is a possible D gene (6 bases). In germline, CDR1 is SEHNR, CDR2 FQNEAQ (reference sequence). Trimming removed 5 bases at V and 7 bases at J, with 11 bases between. This CDR3 region has 13 residues. DNA for the CDR3: TGTGCCAGCAGCCCTAACGGGGGCGGGGAGCTGTTTTTT. Translating it yields CASSPNGGGELFF.

The rearrangement uses TRBV11-3 and TRBJ1-4; 8 bases align to TRBD1. CDR3 length: 15 amino acids. CDR1 is SGHNT, CDR2 YENEEA, per germline. V was clipped by 4 bases and J by 8 bases; unmatched bases: 9. CDR3 protein: CASSSQGTGGEKLFF. As DNA, the CDR3 is TGTGCCAGCAGCTCCCAAGGGACAGGCGGGGAAAAACTGTTTTTT. The full variable domain, in which reference TRBV11-3 and TRBJ1-4 provide the parts outside the CDR3, is EAGVVQSPRYKIIEKKQPVAFWCNPISGHNTLYWYLQNLGQGPELLIRYENEEAVDDSQLPKDRFSAERLKGVDSTLKIQPAELGDSAVYLCASSSQGTGGEKLFFGSGTQLSVL.

This clone was picked up many times. The CDR3 loop is CASSLVGDSNQPQHF. CDR3 nucleotide sequence: TGTGCCAGCAGTTTAGTCGGAGATAGCAATCAGCCCCAGCATTTT. The chain employs TRBV27 and TRBJ1-5; D uncertain. The CDR3 is 15 residues long. V was trimmed by 2 bases and J by 0 bases, leaving 8 bases between them. Germline assignment: CDR1 MNHEY and CDR2 SMNVEV (reference sequence).

CDR3 bases: TGTGCCACCTCCTATACAGGGGACTATGGCTACACCTTC. Amino acid sequence: CATSYTGDYGYTF. The V call is TRBV6-5, the J call TRBJ1-2; 7 bases fit TRBD1. The trim removed 10 bases at V and 3 bases at J, leaving 8 bases unmatched. The CDR3 is 13 residues long. Per the germline V gene, CDR1 is MNHEY and CDR2 is SVGAGI.

This chain connects TRBV6-5 to TRBJ1-6, with D maybe TRBD1 (6 bases). From germline, CDR1 is MNHEY and CDR2 SVGAGI. Trimming stripped 6 bases from V and 7 bases from J, with 16 bases between. The CDR3 runs 15 residues. CDR3 coding DNA: TGTGCCAGCAGACCGTTGGGGGCCAGCAATTCACCCCTCCACTTT. Translating gives CASRPLGASNSPLHF.